This T cell receptor (beta chain) was identified in a study of shared clonotypes between healthy human individuals. The germline CDR1 and CDR2 sequences are SGHKS and YYEKEE (reference sequence). V was pared by 3 bases and J by 5 bases, with 5 bases of the junction left unmatched. This CDR3 has 14 amino acids. In the original processing: ImmunoSEQ output held junction-only sequences without quality scores, so filtering differed. Produced via immunoSEQ multiplex PCR; TCRdb's table is partial and in-frame only. Clonal size and the V and J genes are those of that table, whereas D and trimming came from the DNA. This sample has 1,500,000 or so clones, with roughly 96% found just once.

The gene calls are TRBV5-5 and TRBJ2-7; 10 bases agree with TRBD1. Sequenced: naive CD4+ T cells sorted from blood. As to subset: CD45RA+ positively selected. This receptor was identified in a man aged 25-45 years in good health. CDR3 bases: TGTGCCAGCAGCTACTCCGGGACAGGGGACGAGCAGTACTTC. It codes for CASSYSGTGDEQYF.